These T cell receptor beta chains were read from a single sample in a study of blood T cells in healthy people across ages. MiXCR was run by TCRdb on the 5' RACE reads, yielding one entry per CDR3 protein. The data contain about 580,000 distinct CDR3 sequences, about 45% of them singletons. The sample taken for sequencing was blood. These receptors all stem from a man older than 75 in good health. CDR3s include the opening cysteine and the closing phenylalanine or tryptophan. D genes are given only for firm matches. Size values are once, few and many counts, or a class for expanded clones, and some rows have none.

TRBD2 | TRBJ2-7 | 17 | . | TRBV7-2 | CASSPRGQRLAGYEQYF | TGTGCCAGCAGCCCTAGGGGGCAGCGACTAGCGGGATACGAGCAGTACTTC
. | TRBJ2-3 | 18 | . | TRBV7-2 | CASSLQVPRGTSTDTQYF | TGTGCCAGCAGCCTCCAAGTTCCACGGGGGACTAGCACAGATACGCAGTATTTT
. | TRBJ2-7 | 14 | . | TRBV6-5 | CASSYGTGNYEQYF | TGTGCCAGCAGTTACGGGACTGGGAACTACGAGCAGTACTTC
. | TRBJ2-1 | 16 | few | TRBV28 | CASTSLSADSYNEQFF | TGTGCCAGCACGAGCCTTAGCGCAGACTCCTACAATGAGCAGTTCTTC
. | TRBJ2-7 | 13 | . | TRBV5-1 | CASSFGTTFEQYF | TGCGCCAGCAGCTTCGGGACGACGTTCGAGCAGTACTTC
TRBD1 | TRBJ1-2 | 15 | . | TRBV10-3 | CAISGGQGASYGYTF | TGTGCCATCAGTGGCGGACAGGGGGCTTCCTATGGCTACACCTTC
TRBD1 | TRBJ2-1 | 14 | once | TRBV6-6 | CASSRTGAYNEQFF | TGTGCCAGCAGTAGGACAGGGGCCTACAATGAGCAGTTCTTC
. | TRBJ1-5 | 16 | . | TRBV7-2 | CASSLGPRGSNQPQHF | TGTGCCAGCAGCTTAGGCCCCAGGGGCTCCAATCAGCCCCAGCATTTT
TRBD1 | TRBJ2-7 | 14 | few | TRBV5-1 | CASSQMDRVYEQYF | TGCGCCAGCAGCCAGATGGACAGGGTCTACGAGCAGTACTTC
. | TRBJ2-7 | 15 | . | TRBV15 | CATSSDRRRSYEQYF | TGTGCCACCAGCAGCGACAGGAGGCGATCCTACGAGCAGTACTTC
. | TRBJ2-1 | 14 | . | TRBV5-1 | CASSLASAPYEQFF | TGCGCCAGCAGCTTGGCATCCGCCCCCTACGAGCAGTTCTTC
TRBD2 | TRBJ2-7 | 16 | . | TRBV5-1 | CASSLTGSGSRYEQYF | TGCGCCAGCAGCTTGACGGGAAGCGGGAGTAGGTACGAGCAGTACTTC
. | TRBJ1-2 | 15 | . | TRBV20-1 | CSARDMSIGDYGYTF | TGCAGTGCTAGAGATATGTCCATCGGGGACTATGGCTACACCTTC
. | TRBJ1-2 | 12 | . | TRBV20-1 | CSARDYRYGYTF | TGCAGTGCCCGGGACTACCGATATGGCTACACCTTC
TRBD1 | TRBJ1-2 | 16 | . | TRBV7-2 | CASSLGQGSSRNGYTF | TGTGCCAGCAGCTTAGGACAGGGATCATCTAGAAATGGCTACACCTTC
TRBD2 | TRBJ2-1 | 13 | few | TRBV6-5 | CASKREAYNEQFF | TGTGCCAGCAAGCGGGAGGCTTACAATGAGCAGTTCTTC
. | TRBJ2-7 | 14 | few | TRBV3-1 | CASSQDHISHEQYF | TGTGCCAGCAGCCAAGATCACATCTCCCACGAGCAGTACTTC
. | TRBJ2-5 | 13 | . | TRBV5-1 | CASCTGNGETQYF | TGCGCCAGCTGTACAGGGAACGGGGAGACCCAGTACTTC
TRBD2 | TRBJ2-1 | 16 | . | TRBV4-2 | CASSQDNRGSSGEQFF | TGTGCCAGCAGCCAGGACAACCGCGGGAGTTCTGGTGAGCAGTTCTTC
. | TRBJ2-7 | 14 | . | TRBV27 | CANRFRQDSYEQYF | TGTGCCAACAGATTCAGACAGGACTCCTACGAGCAGTACTTC
TRBD1 | TRBJ2-3 | 17 | . | TRBV5-1 | CASSRGQGAPGTDTQYF | TGCGCCAGCAGCAGGGGACAGGGGGCGCCGGGCACAGATACGCAGTATTTT
. | TRBJ1-5 | 14 | . | TRBV20-1 | CSVRVLGKDQPQHF | TGCAGTGTCAGGGTACTAGGGAAGGATCAGCCCCAGCATTTT
TRBD1 | TRBJ1-2 | 12 | few | TRBV20-1 | CSARQGAYGYTF | TGCAGTGCTAGGCAGGGGGCCTATGGCTACACCTTC
. | TRBJ1-1 | 15 | few | TRBV7-9 | CASSLGALMNTEAFF | TGTGCCAGCAGCTTAGGTGCTCTGATGAACACTGAAGCTTTCTTT
. | TRBJ2-7 | 13 | . | TRBV12-3/TRBV12-4 | CASSEGGPYEQYF | TGTGCCAGCAGTGAGGGGGGGCCCTACGAGCAGTACTTC
. | TRBJ2-3 | 13 | . | TRBV5-1 | CASRAQGTDTQYF | TGCGCCAGCAGGGCTCAGGGCACAGATACGCAGTATTTT
TRBD1 | TRBJ2-7 | 17 | . | TRBV27 | CASSPRWDRGKLYEQYF | TGTGCCAGCAGTCCAAGATGGGACAGGGGGAAGCTCTACGAGCAGTACTTC
. | TRBJ2-7 | 15 | . | TRBV12-3/TRBV12-4 | CASSLGGREVDEQYF | TGTGCCAGCAGTTTAGGTGGCAGGGAAGTGGACGAGCAGTACTTC
. | TRBJ2-7 | 13 | . | TRBV20-1 | CSAAPGRAYEQYF | TGCAGTGCTGCACCGGGACGCGCTTACGAGCAGTACTTC
. | TRBJ1-1 | 17 | . | TRBV7-9 | CASSLALGGLQNTEAFF | TGTGCCAGCAGCTTAGCTTTAGGCGGTCTCCAGAACACTGAAGCTTTCTTT
TRBD1 | TRBJ1-3 | 15 | few | TRBV6-6 | CASSADRASGNTIYF | TGTGCCAGCAGTGCGGACAGGGCGTCTGGAAACACCATATATTTT
TRBD2 | TRBJ2-1 | 15 | few | TRBV6-2/TRBV6-3 | CASSQAGGQFNEQFF | TGTGCCAGCAGCCAAGCGGGAGGGCAGTTCAATGAGCAGTTCTTC
. | TRBJ1-2 | 11 | many | TRBV6-6 | CASSMDSGYTF | TGTGCCAGCAGTATGGACTCTGGCTACACCTTC
. | TRBJ2-1 | 16 | . | TRBV7-3 | CASSLGGAGAYNEQFF | TGTGCCAGCAGCCTCGGGGGCGCGGGGGCCTACAATGAGCAGTTCTTC
TRBD1 | TRBJ1-2 | 13 | . | TRBV3-1 | CASSRETGNGYTF | TGTGCCAGCAGCCGAGAGACAGGGAATGGCTACACCTTC
. | TRBJ2-5 | 13 | few | TRBV9 | CASSVGTTETQYF | TGTGCCAGCAGCGTAGGCACGACAGAGACCCAGTACTTC
. | TRBJ1-6 | 15 | . | TRBV5-6 | CASSLGGGINSPLHF | TGTGCCAGCAGCTTGGGCGGGGGGATTAATTCACCCCTCCACTTT
. | TRBJ1-2 | 14 | . | TRBV2 | CASSEAQGRDGYTF | TGTGCCAGCAGTGAAGCGCAAGGCAGGGATGGCTACACCTTC
TRBD2 | TRBJ2-7 | 14 | many | TRBV5-1 | CASSLGTGGYEQYF | TGCGCCAGCAGCTTGGGGACGGGGGGTTACGAGCAGTACTTC
. | TRBJ2-1 | 16 | . | TRBV4-2 | CASSQDDGGGGNEQFF | TGTGCCAGCAGCCAAGATGATGGAGGGGGCGGCAATGAGCAGTTCTTC
. | TRBJ2-1 | 12 | . | TRBV7-9 | CASSLQYNEQLF | TGTGCCAGCAGCTTGCAGTACAATGAGCAGTTATTC
. | TRBJ1-1 | 14 | . | TRBV10-3 | CAIGDPTAPAEAFF | TGTGCCATCGGGGACCCGACAGCCCCCGCTGAAGCTTTCTTT
. | TRBJ1-2 | 15 | . | TRBV28 | CASSFLDTHSYGYTF | TGTGCCAGCAGTTTCTTGGACACCCATTCCTATGGCTACACCTTC
TRBD2 | TRBJ2-1 | 16 | . | TRBV6-5 | CASRGSSGMSYNEQFF | TGTGCCAGCAGGGGGTCTAGCGGGATGTCTTACAATGAGCAGTTCTTC
. | TRBJ2-3 | 15 | . | TRBV2 | CASSSRDGRTATQYF | TGTGCCAGCAGTTCCCGGGACGGTAGAACAGCTACGCAGTATTTT
. | TRBJ2-5 | 14 | . | TRBV28 | CASSSLAFQETQYF | TGTGCCAGCAGCTCGCTAGCATTTCAAGAGACCCAGTACTTC
. | TRBJ2-1 | 14 | few | TRBV2 | CASSEISGYNEQFF | TGTGCCAGCAGTGAGATAAGCGGGTACAATGAGCAGTTCTTC
TRBD2 | TRBJ2-5 | 14 | . | TRBV5-5 | CASRGRLAGETQYF | TGTGCCAGCAGAGGGCGACTAGCTGGAGAGACCCAGTACTTC
. | TRBJ2-7 | 14 | . | TRBV7-2 | CASSFDRTTYEQYF | TGTGCCAGCAGCTTTGACCGAACCACCTACGAGCAGTACTTC
. | TRBJ2-7 | 16 | . | TRBV6-5 | CASSPDPGQTYNEQYF | TGTGCCAGTAGTCCTGACCCGGGACAAACCTACAATGAGCAGTACTTC
. | TRBJ1-1 | 13 | . | TRBV29-1 | CSVESHQNTEAFF | TGCAGCGTTGAATCCCACCAAAACACTGAAGCTTTCTTT
TRBD2 | TRBJ2-1 | 14 | . | TRBV20-1 | CSAKGTSDYNEQFF | TGCAGTGCTAAGGGGACTAGCGACTACAATGAGCAGTTCTTC
TRBD1 | TRBJ2-4 | 18 | once | TRBV7-9 | CTSSFHRTGKGSKNIQYF | TGTACCAGCAGCTTCCATCGGACAGGGAAAGGGTCCAAAAACATTCAGTACTTC
TRBD1 | TRBJ1-2 | 15 | many | TRBV6-5 | CASSPGPGQSYGYTF | TGTGCCAGCAGTCCAGGACCGGGACAGTCCTATGGCTACACCTTC
TRBD2 | TRBJ2-2 | 16 | . | TRBV27 | CASRRPGLAGTGELFF | TGTGCCAGCAGACGACCGGGACTAGCGGGGACCGGGGAGCTGTTTTTT
TRBD1 | TRBJ2-7 | 14 | once | TRBV4-2 | CASSQAGGAHEQYF | TGTGCCAGCAGCCAGGCAGGGGGCGCCCACGAGCAGTACTTC
. | TRBJ2-3 | 16 | . | TRBV5-5 | CASSQNVGTSTDTQYF | TGTGCCAGCAGCCAGAATGTGGGAACTAGCACAGATACGCAGTATTTT